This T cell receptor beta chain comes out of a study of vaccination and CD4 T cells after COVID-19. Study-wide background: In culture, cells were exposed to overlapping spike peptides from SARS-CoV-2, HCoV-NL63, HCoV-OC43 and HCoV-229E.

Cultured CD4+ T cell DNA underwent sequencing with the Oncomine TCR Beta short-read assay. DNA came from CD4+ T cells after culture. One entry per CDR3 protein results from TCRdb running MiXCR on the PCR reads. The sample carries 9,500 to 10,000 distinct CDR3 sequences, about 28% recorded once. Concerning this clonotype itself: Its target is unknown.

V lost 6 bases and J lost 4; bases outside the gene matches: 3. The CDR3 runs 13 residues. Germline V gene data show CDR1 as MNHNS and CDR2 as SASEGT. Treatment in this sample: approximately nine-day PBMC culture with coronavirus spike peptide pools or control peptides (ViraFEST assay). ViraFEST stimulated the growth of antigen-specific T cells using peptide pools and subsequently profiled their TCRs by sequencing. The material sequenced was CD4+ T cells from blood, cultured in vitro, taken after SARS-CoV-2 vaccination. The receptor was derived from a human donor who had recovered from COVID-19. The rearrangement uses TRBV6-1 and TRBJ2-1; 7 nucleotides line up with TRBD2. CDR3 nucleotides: TGTGCCAGCAGACTAGCGAAGTACAATGAGCAGTTCTTC. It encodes CASRLAKYNEQFF.